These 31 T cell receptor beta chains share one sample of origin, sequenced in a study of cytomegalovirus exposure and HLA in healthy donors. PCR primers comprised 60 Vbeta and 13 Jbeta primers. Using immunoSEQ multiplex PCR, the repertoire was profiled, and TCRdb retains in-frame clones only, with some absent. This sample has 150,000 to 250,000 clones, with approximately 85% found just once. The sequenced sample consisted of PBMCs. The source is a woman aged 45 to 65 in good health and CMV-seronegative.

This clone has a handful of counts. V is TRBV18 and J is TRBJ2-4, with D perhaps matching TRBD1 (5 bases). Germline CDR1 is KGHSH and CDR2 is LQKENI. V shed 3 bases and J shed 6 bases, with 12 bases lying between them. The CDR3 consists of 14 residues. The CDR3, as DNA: TGTGCCAGCTCACCGGCAGGGTCGGGAAACATTCAGTACTTC. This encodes CASSPAGSGNIQYF.

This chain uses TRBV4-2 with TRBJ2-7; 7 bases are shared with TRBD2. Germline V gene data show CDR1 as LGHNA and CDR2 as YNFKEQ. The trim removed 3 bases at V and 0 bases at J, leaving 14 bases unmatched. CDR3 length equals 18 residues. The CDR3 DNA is TGTGCCAGCAGCCAGGGTACCACTAGCGCGTTGAGCTCCTACGAGCAGTACTTC. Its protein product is CASSQGTTSALSSYEQYF.

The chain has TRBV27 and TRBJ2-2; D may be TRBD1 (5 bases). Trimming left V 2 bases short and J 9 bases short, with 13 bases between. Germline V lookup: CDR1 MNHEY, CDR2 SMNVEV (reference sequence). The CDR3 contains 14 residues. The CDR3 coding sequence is TGTGCCAGCAGTTTACAGGACATGAACAGGGAGCTGTTTTTT. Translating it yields CASSLQDMNRELFF.

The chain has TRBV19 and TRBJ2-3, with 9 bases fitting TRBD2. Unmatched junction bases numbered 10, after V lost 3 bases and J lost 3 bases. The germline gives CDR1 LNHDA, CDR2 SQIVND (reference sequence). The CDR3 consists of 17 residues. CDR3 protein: CASSILAGGPGTDTQYF. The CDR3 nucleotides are TGTGCCAGTAGTATCCTGGCGGGAGGGCCAGGAACAGATACGCAGTATTTT.

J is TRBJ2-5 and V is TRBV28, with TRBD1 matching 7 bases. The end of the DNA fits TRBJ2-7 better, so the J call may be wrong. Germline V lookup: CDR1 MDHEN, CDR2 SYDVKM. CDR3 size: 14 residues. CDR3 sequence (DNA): TGTGCCAGCAGTTACAGGGGCCCCAGCTACGAGCAGTACTTC. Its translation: CASSYRGPSYEQYF.

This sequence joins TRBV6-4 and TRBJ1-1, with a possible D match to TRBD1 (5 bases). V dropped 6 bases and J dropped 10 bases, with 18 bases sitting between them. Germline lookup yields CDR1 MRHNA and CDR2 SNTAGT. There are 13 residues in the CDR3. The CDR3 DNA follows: TGTGCCAGCAGGCCCACCATGGCCGGGGGAGCTTTCTTT. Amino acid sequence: CASRPTMAGGAFF.

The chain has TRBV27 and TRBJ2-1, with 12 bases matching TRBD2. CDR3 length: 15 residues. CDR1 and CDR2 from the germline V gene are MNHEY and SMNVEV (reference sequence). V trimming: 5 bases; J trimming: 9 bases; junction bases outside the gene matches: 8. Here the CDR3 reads CASSLLAGGLGEQFF. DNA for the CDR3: TGTGCCAGCAGTCTCCTAGCGGGAGGGCTTGGTGAGCAGTTCTTC.

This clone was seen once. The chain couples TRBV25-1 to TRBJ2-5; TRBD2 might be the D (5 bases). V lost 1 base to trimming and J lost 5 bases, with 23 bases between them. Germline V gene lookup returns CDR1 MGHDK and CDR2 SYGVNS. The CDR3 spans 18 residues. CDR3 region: CASSESEAERLKAETQYF. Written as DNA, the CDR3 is TGTGCCAGCAGTGAATCGGAGGCAGAAAGGTTAAAGGCGGAGACCCAGTACTTC.

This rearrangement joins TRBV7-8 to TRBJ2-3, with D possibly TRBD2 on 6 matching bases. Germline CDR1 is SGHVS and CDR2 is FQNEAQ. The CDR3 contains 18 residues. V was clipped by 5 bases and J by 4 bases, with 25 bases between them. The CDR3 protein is CASSSRQPSSWGADTQYF. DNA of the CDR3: TGTGCCAGCAGCAGCCGACAACCTAGCTCCTGGGGGGCAGATACGCAGTATTTT. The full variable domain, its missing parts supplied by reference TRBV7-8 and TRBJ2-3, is GAGVSQSPRYKVAKRGQDVALRCDPISGHVSLFWYQQALGQGPEFLTYFQNEAQLDKSGLPSDRFFAERPEGSVSTLKIQRTQQEDSAVYLCASSSRQPSSWGADTQYFGPGTRLTVL.

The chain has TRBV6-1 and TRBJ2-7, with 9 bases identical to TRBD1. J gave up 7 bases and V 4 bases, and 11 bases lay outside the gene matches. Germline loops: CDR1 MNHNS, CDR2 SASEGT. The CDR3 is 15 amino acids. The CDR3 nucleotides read TGTGCCAGCAGTGTAACAGGGGGCACCTTGGGTGAGCAGTACTTC. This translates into CASSVTGGTLGEQYF.

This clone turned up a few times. The CDR3 coding sequence is TGTGCCAGCAGCTTGGGGGGGGGCCCTGGAAACACCATATATTTT. Its protein is CASSLGGGPGNTIYF. The genes are TRBV7-6 and TRBJ1-3; maybe TRBD1 (6 bases). Germline CDR1 and CDR2: SGHVS and FNYEAQ. Trimming pared 3 bases from V and 2 bases from J, leaving 11 bases between. The CDR3 is 15 residues long.

The CDR3 here is CASSLGTSINEQFF. The CDR3 region has the DNA TGTGCCAGCAGCTTAGGGACTAGCATCAATGAGCAGTTCTTC. This chain connects TRBV11-3 to TRBJ2-1; 8 bases match TRBD2. J was trimmed by 6 bases and V by 1 base; bases with no gene match: 2. The CDR3 consists of 14 residues. Germline CDR1 is SGHNT and CDR2 is YENEEA.

CDR3 DNA sequence: TGTGCCAGCTCACCAAGCGGACAGGTGGGCGGCTACACCTTC. Translation: CASSPSGQVGGYTF. The chain couples TRBV18 to TRBJ1-2, with 7 bases aligning to TRBD1. J lost 8 bases, V lost 2 bases, and 8 bases had no gene match. There are 14 residues in the CDR3. CDR1 and CDR2 from the germline V gene are KGHSH and LQKENI.

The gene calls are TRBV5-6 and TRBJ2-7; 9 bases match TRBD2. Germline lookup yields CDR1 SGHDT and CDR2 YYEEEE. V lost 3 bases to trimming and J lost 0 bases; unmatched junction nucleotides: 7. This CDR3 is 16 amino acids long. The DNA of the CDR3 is TGTGCCAGCAGCTCGGGACTAGCCGCTAGCTCCTACGAGCAGTACTTC. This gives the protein CASSSGLAASSYEQYF.

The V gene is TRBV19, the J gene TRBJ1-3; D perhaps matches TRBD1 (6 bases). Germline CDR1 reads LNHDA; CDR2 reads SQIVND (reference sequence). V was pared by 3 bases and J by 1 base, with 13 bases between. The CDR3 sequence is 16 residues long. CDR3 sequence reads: CASSMGGQSSGNTIYF. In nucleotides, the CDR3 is TGTGCCAGTAGTATGGGTGGACAGTCGTCTGGAAACACCATATATTTT.

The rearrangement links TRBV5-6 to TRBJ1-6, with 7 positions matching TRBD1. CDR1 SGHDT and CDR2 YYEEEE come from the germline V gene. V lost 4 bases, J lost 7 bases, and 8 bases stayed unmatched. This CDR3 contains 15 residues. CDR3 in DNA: TGTGCCAGCAGCCTATGGACAGGTTCCAATTCACCCCTCCACTTT. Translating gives CASSLWTGSNSPLHF.

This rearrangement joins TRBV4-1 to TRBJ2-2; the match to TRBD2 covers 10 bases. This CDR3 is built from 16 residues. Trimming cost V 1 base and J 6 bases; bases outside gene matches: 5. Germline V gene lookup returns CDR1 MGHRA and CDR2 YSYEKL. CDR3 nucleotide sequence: TGCGCCAGCAGCCAAGTCCGGCTAGCGGGAGCCGGGGAGCTGTTTTTT. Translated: CASSQVRLAGAGELFF.

Here the CDR3 DNA reads TGTGCCAGCAGTGCTGGGACAGCCCGGCTAACGGAGCAGTACTTC. Amino acids: CASSAGTARLTEQYF. The chain employs TRBV6-1 and TRBJ2-7; 7 bases match TRBD1. The CDR3 length is 15 residues. The germline V gene has CDR1 MNHNS and CDR2 SASEGT. V was clipped by 4 bases and J by 7 bases; unmatched bases: 13.

The CDR3 region is CASSGPRTGAHYEQYF. The CDR3, as DNA: TGTGCCAGCAGTGGCCCCCGGACAGGGGCCCACTACGAGCAGTACTTC. The chain joins TRBV25-1 to TRBJ2-7; TRBD1 agrees at 9 bases. This CDR3 has 16 residues. Trimming took 4 bases from V and 3 from J; bases not matched to a gene: 10. The germline V gene has CDR1 MGHDK and CDR2 SYGVNS.

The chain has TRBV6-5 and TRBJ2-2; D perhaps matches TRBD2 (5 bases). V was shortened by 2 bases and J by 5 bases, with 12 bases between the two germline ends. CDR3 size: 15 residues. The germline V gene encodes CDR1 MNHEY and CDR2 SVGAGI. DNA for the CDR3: TGTGCCAGCAGTTACGACGGGATTAGAACCGGGGAGCTGTTTTTT. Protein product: CASSYDGIRTGELFF.

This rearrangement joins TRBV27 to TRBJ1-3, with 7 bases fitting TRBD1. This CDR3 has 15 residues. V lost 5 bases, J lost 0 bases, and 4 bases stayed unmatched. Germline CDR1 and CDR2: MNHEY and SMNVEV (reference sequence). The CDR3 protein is CASSKGQPSGNTIYF. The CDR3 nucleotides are TGTGCCAGCAGTAAGGGACAGCCCTCTGGAAACACCATATATTTT.

CDR3 amino acids: CASSRAAYNEQFF. For the CDR3, the DNA is TGTGCCAGCAGCCGAGCCGCCTACAATGAGCAGTTCTTC. This rearrangement joins TRBV4-2 to TRBJ2-1; D uncertain. The CDR3 totals 13 residues. The germline CDR1 and CDR2 sequences are LGHNA and YNFKEQ. Deletions cut 4 bases from V and 2 bases from J, with 6 bases between.

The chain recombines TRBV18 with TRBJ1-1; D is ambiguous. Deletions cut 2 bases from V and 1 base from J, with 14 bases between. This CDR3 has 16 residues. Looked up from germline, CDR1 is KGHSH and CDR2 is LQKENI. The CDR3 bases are TGTGCCAGCTCACCAGGAACCCAAACAGCGAACACTGAAGCTTTCTTT. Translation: CASSPGTQTANTEAFF.

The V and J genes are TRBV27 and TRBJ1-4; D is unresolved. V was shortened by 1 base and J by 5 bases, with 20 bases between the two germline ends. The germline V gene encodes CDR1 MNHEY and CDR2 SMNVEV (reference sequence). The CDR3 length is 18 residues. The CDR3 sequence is CASSLFQVDILLNEKLFF. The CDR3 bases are TGTGCCAGCAGTTTATTCCAGGTAGATATCCTTCTCAATGAAAAACTGTTTTTT.

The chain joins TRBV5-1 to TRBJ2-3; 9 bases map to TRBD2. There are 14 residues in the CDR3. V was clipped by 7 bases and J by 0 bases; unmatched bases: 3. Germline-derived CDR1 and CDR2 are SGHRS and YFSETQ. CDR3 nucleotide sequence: TGCGCCAGCTCCGGACTAGCGAGCACAGATACGCAGTATTTT. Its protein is CASSGLASTDTQYF.

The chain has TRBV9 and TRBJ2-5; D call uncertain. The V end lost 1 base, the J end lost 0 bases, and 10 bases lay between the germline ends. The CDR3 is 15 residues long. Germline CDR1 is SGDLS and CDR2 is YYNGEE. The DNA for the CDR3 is TGTGCCAGCAGCGTATCGTCAGCGTACCAAGAGACCCAGTACTTC. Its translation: CASSVSSAYQETQYF.

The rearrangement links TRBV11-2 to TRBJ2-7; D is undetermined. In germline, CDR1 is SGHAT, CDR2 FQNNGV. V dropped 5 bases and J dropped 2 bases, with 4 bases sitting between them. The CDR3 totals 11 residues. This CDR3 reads CASSPAYEQYF. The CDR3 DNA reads TGTGCCAGCAGCCCAGCCTACGAGCAGTACTTC.

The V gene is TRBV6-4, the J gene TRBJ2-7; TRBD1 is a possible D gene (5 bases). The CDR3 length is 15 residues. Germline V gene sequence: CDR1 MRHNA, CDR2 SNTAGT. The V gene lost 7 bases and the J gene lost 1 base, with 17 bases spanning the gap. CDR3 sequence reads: CASTKVRVLSYEQYF. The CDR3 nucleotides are TGTGCCAGCACGAAGGTCAGGGTCCTTTCCTACGAGCAGTACTTC.

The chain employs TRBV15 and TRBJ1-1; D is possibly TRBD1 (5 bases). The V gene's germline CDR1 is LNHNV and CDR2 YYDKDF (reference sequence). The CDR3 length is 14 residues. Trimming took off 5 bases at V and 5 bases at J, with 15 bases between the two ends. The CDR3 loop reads CATSVGGVRTEAFF. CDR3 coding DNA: TGTGCCACCAGCGTCGGAGGGGTTAGGACTGAAGCTTTCTTT.

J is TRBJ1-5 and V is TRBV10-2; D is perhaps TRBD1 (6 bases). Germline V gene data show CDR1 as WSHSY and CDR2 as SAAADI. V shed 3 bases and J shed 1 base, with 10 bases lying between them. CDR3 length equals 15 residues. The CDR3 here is CASSDGQTSNQPQHF. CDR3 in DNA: TGCGCCAGCAGTGACGGACAGACAAGCAATCAGCCCCAGCATTTT.

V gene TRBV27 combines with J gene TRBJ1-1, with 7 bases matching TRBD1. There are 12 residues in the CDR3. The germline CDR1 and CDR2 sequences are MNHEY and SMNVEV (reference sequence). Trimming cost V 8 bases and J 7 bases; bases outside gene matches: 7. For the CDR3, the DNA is TGTGCCAGCCGCAGGCGGGACAGTGAAGCTTTCTTT. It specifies CASRRRDSEAFF.